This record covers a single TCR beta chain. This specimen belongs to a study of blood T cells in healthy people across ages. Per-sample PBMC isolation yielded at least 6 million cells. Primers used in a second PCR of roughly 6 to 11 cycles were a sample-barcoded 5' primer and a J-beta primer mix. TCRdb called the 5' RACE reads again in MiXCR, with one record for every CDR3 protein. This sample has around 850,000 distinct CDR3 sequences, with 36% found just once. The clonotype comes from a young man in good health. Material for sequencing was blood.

The CDR3 region has the DNA TGTGCCAGCAGTCACCCCCGGGACGGGAAAAACATTCAGTACTTC. It encodes CASSHPRDGKNIQYF. V gene TRBV2 combines with J gene TRBJ2-4, with D possibly called TRBD1 or TRBD2 (5 bases each). Between the trimmed V and J ends, which lost 5 bases and 4 bases, there was a span of 15 bases. The CDR3 sequence is 15 residues long. Germline CDR1 and CDR2: SNHLY and FYNNEI.